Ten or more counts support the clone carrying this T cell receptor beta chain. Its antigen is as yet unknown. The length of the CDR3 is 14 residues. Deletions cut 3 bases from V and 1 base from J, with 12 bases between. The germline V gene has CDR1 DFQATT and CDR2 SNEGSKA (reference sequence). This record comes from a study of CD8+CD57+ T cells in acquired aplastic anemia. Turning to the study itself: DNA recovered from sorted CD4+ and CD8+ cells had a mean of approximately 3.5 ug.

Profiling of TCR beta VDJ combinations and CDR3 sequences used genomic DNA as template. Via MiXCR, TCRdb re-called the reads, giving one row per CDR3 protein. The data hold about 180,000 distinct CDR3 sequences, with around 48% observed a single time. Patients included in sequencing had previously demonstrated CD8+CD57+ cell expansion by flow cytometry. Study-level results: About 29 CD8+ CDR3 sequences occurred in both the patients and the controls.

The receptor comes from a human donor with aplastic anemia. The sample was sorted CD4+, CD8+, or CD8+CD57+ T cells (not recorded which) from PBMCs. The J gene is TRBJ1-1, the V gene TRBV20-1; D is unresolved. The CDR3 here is CSASYGLENTEAFF. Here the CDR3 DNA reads TGCAGTGCTAGTTACGGACTGGAGAACACTGAAGCTTTCTTT.